These T cell receptor beta chains were read from a single sample in a study of blood T cell repertoires in COVID-19. Clones were read by immunoSEQ multiplex PCR, and TCRdb kept only the in-frame ones, dropping some. Among some 150,000 clones listed, roughly 84% were seen once. The sample comprised PBMCs or T cells enriched from blood (not recorded which). Every receptor here comes from a man in his forties or fifties who had recovered from COVID-19. The CDR3 runs from the conserved cysteine through the conserved F or W. Each record gives: clone size, J gene, D gene, V gene, CDR3 protein, CDR3 DNA. D genes are given only for firm matches. The size of a clone is reported for some rows only, either as once, few or many, or as a class for expanded clones.

>.|TRBJ1-3|TRBD1|TRBV28
CASSSVRQGASGNTIYF
TGTGCCAGCAGTTCCGTCCGACAGGGGGCGTCCGGAAACACCATATATTTT
>.|TRBJ1-6|.|TRBV7-8
CASLGDFNSPLHF
TGTGCCAGTCTTGGGGACTTTAATTCACCCCTCCACTTT
>.|TRBJ2-5|.|TRBV4-1
CASSQDRLVKTQYF
TGCGCCAGCAGCCAAGATCGACTAGTCAAGACCCAGTACTTC
>few|TRBJ1-1|.|TRBV5-5
CASSLARVNTEAFF
TGTGCCAGCAGCTTGGCGAGGGTAAACACTGAAGCTTTCTTT
>.|TRBJ2-3|.|TRBV28
CASSPPAGATDTQYF
TGTGCCAGCAGTCCCCCTGCGGGGGCCACAGATACGCAGTATTTT
>.|TRBJ2-3|TRBD2|TRBV30
CAWSRGGAGPDTQYF
TGTGCCTGGAGTCGCGGGGGGGCCGGTCCAGATACGCAGTATTTT
>.|TRBJ1-2|.|TRBV5-1
CASSLRGSNYGYTF
TGCGCCAGCAGCTTGCGCGGCTCTAACTATGGCTACACCTTC
>once|TRBJ2-7|.|TRBV6-5
CASRDTSYEQYF
TGTGCCAGCCGGGACACCTCCTACGAGCAGTACTTC
>.|TRBJ1-2|TRBD1|TRBV12-5
CASGSGTALANYGYTF
TGTGCTAGTGGTTCGGGGACAGCTCTTGCTAACTATGGCTACACCTTC
>.|TRBJ1-2|TRBD1|TRBV29-1
CSVDLRTGYGYTF
TGCAGCGTTGATCTCCGGACAGGCTATGGCTACACCTTC
>.|TRBJ1-2|.|TRBV5-1
CASSLGSTRHHGYTF
TGCGCCAGCAGCTTGGGTTCCACGAGGCACCATGGCTACACCTTC